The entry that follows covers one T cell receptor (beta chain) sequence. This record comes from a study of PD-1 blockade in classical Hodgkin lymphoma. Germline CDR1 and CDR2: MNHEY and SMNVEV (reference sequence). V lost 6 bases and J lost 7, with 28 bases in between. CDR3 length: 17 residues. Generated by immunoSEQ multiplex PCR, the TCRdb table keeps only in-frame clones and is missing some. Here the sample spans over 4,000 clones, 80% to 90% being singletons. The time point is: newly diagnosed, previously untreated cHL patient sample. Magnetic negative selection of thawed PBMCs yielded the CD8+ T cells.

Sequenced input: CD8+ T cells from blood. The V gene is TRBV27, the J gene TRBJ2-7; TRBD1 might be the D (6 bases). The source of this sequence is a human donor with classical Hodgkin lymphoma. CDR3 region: CASSPKMRPDSPREQYF. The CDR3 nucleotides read TGTGCCAGCAGCCCAAAAATGAGGCCGGACAGTCCTCGGGAGCAGTACTTC.